These 9 T cell receptor beta chains share one sample of origin, sequenced in a study of CD8+CD57+ T cells in acquired aplastic anemia. TCR beta VDJ and CDR3 profiles were obtained from a genomic DNA template. TCRdb re-called the reads with MiXCR, one entry per CDR3 protein. The sample consists of hundreds of thousands of distinct CDR3 sequences, 55% to 60% of them appearing once. Sequencing was done on a sample of sorted CD4+, CD8+, or CD8+CD57+ T cells (not recorded which) from PBMCs. The receptor source for this set is a human donor with severe aplastic anemia or a healthy control (not recorded which).

The rearrangement joins TRBV20-1 to TRBJ2-7, with D perhaps TRBD2 (6 bases). Trimming removed 6 bases from V and 6 bases from J, with 12 bases in between. Germline V gene data show CDR1 as DFQATT and CDR2 as SNEGSKA (reference sequence). The CDR3 has 11 residues. DNA for the CDR3: TGCAGTGCCCCGACTAGTGGCGAGCAGTACTTC. This codes for CSAPTSGEQYF.

This clonotype occurred many times. The V gene is TRBV4-3, the J gene TRBJ1-3; no clear D. This CDR3 is 14 amino acids long. V dropped 0 bases and J dropped 4 bases, with 7 bases sitting between them. Germline loops: CDR1 LGHNA, CDR2 YSLEER. The CDR3, as DNA: TGCGCCAGCAGCCAAGATCGAACCGGAAACACCATATATTTT. The encoded protein is CASSQDRTGNTIYF.

The chain links TRBV2 to TRBJ1-2, with D unresolved. The V and J ends lost 3 bases and 6 bases respectively, with 8 bases between them. This CDR3 has 12 residues. CDR1 and CDR2 from the germline V gene are SNHLY and FYNNEI. CDR3 nucleotides: TGTGCCAGCAGTGATCGGCAACATGGCTACACCTTC. This encodes CASSDRQHGYTF.

This clonotype was detected many times. The V call is TRBV5-6, the J call TRBJ2-5; D unresolved. The V end lost 7 bases, the J end lost 5 bases, and 9 bases lay between the germline ends. Germline CDR1 SGHDT, CDR2 YYEEEE. This CDR3 region has 11 residues. CDR3 protein: CASSNRETQYF. The CDR3 nucleotides read TGTGCCAGCTCGAATAGGGAGACCCAGTACTTC.

This clonotype was seen many times. The chain combines TRBV3-1 with TRBJ2-5; 8 bases match TRBD2. This CDR3 has 16 residues. V lost 1 base, J lost 0 bases, and 4 bases stayed unmatched. From germline, CDR1 is LGHDT and CDR2 YNNKEL (reference sequence). The CDR3 nucleotides read TGTGCCAGCAGCCAAGGGGCTAGCGGGTACCAAGAGACCCAGTACTTC. Translation: CASSQGASGYQETQYF.

As to this clonotype: A read error may produce the germline difference seen at one junction end. V usage is TRBV7-6 and J usage is TRBJ2-7; D might be TRBD1 or TRBD2, each matching 5 bases. CDR3 size: 14 residues. The germline CDR1 and CDR2 sequences are SGHVS and FNYEAQ. This chain's CDR3 is CASSLRGSEDEQYF. The CDR3 DNA follows: TGCGCCAGCAGCCTACGGGGCAGTGAAGACGAGCAGTACTTC.

This clonotype appeared many times. The chain is built from TRBV7-9 and TRBJ2-5; no clear D gene. Trimming shortened V by 5 bases and J by 4 bases, and 14 bases separated the two germline ends. The CDR3 has 14 amino acids. Germline CDR1 reads SEHNR; CDR2 reads FQNEAQ (reference sequence). CDR3 nucleotide sequence: TGTGCCAGCAGCCCTAGTGGCTCTGGAGAGACCCAGTACTTC. Protein product: CASSPSGSGETQYF.

This clonotype was picked up a small number of times. A much larger clone lies a single base off, so this may be a read error. The V gene is TRBV7-2, the J gene TRBJ1-1; 7 bases are a match to TRBD1. The CDR3 loop spans 14 amino acids. CDR1 is SGHTA and CDR2 is FQGNSA in the germline V gene. The CDR3 protein is CASSPEGALGEALF. CDR3 nucleotide sequence: TGTGCCAGCAGCCCGGAGGGGGCTTTAGGTGAAGCTCTCTTT.

J is TRBJ1-5 and V is TRBV15; D ambiguous. Germline CDR1 reads LNHNV; CDR2 reads YYDKDF (reference sequence). Trimming took 1 base from V and 5 from J, leaving 6 bases between them. This CDR3 has 13 residues. CDR3 DNA sequence: TGTGCCACCAGCAGAGGAACGTATCAGCCCCAGCATTTT. Translated: CATSRGTYQPQHF.